This T cell receptor beta chain originates from a study of CD8+ T cells in alopecia areata. From germline, CDR1 is MGHRA and CDR2 YSYEKL. The CDR3 contains 13 residues. Trimming pared 5 bases from V and 4 bases from J, leaving 11 bases between. Study results and limitations: Since there was just one nonresponder, nobody can yet say how baseline CD8+ expansion ties to response.

Reverse transcribed after extraction, RNA yielded cDNA as the sequencing template. Assay used: immunoSEQ multiplex PCR; TCRdb lists only in-frame clones, some missing. The sample comprises roughly 64,000 clones, around 46% of which are singletons, and about a fifth rests with the top ten. In regard to this clone: What it recognizes is unknown.

The sample's treatment: oral pan-JAK inhibitor, 5-10 mg twice daily. PBMCs were stained for CD3, CD4 and CD8, and CD4+ and CD8+ T cells were sorted. Sequencing used CD8+ T cells sorted from blood, obtained at roughly week 36, from a patient treated with tofacitinib. The chain carries TRBV4-1 and TRBJ1-1; tentative D call: TRBD1 (5 bases). The TCR comes from a human donor with alopecia areata. CDR3 loop: CASSSPGSTEAFF. CDR3 coding DNA: TGCGCCAGCAGCTCCCCAGGGAGCACTGAAGCTTTCTTT.